This T cell receptor beta chain was obtained from a study of molecular identifiers for immune sequencing clone quantification. Notes on this clonotype: Its target is not known.

Germline trimming cut 6 bases from V and 0 bases from J; bases unmatched to any gene: 17. The CDR3 has 19 amino acids. Germline CDR1 is SNHLY and CDR2 is FYNNEI. Study-wide results and limits: Naive cells had under 1% of molecules in clones above 20 RNA copies, effectors over 98%.

Each CDR3 protein gets one entry after TCRdb re-called the PCR reads with MiXCR. The sample has roughly 300,000 distinct CDR3 sequences, roughly 24% seen once. Sequenced input: naive CD8+ T cells from blood, with Jurkat cell RNA spiked in. Subset indicated: FACS-sorted CD8+CD4-CCR7+CD45RA+ naive T cells. The receptor's source is a human donor in good health. Some libraries in this study had Jurkat cell RNA spiked in. The rearrangement links TRBV2 to TRBJ1-5; 7 positions agree with TRBD1. CDR3 bases: TGTGCCAGCAGGGCATTCTTGGACAGGTCTTTTTATAGCAATCAGCCCCAGCATTTT. This encodes CASRAFLDRSFYSNQPQHF.